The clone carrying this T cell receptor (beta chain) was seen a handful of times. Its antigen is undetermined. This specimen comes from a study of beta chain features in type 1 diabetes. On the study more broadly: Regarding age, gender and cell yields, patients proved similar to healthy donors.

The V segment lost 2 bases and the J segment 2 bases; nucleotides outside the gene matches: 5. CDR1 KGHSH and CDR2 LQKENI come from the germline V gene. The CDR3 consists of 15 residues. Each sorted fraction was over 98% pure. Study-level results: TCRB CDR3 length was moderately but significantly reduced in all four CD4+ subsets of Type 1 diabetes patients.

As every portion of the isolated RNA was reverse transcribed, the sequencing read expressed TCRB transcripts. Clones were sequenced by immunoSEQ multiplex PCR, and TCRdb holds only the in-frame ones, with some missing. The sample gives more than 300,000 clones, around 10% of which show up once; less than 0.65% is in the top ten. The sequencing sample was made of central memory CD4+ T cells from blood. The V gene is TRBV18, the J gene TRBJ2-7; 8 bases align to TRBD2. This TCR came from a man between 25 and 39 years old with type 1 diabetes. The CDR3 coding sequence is TGTGCCAGCTCACCAGATCCCGGGGGGGCCTACGAGCAGTACTTC. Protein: CASSPDPGGAYEQYF.